The 25 T cell receptor beta chains below come from one sample, sequenced in a study of CD8 T cells in ankylosing spondylitis. Each CDR3 protein gets one entry after TCRdb re-called the 5' RACE reads with MiXCR. The data show 120,000 or so distinct CDR3 sequences, about an eighth seen once. Sequenced: blood, either unsorted or a sorted T cell fraction (not recorded which). These receptors were taken from a female donor with ankylosing spondylitis or in good health (not recorded which).

V usage is TRBV20-1 and J usage is TRBJ2-1; TRBD2 might be the D (6 bases). With 8 bases removed from V and 7 bases from J, the gap between germline ends came to 12 bases. Per the germline V gene, CDR1 is DFQATT and CDR2 is SNEGSKA (reference sequence). CDR3 length: 11 residues. CDR3 nucleotide sequence: TGCAGTCCTCGGCGGGATAATGAGCAGTTCTTC. The encoded protein is CSPRRDNEQFF.

CDR3 nucleotides: TGCGCCAGCAGCTTGATACAGGGCCCTTCCTACGAGCAGTACTTC. It specifies CASSLIQGPSYEQYF. This chain connects TRBV5-1 to TRBJ2-7, with D tentatively TRBD1 (6 bases). CDR1 is SGHRS and CDR2 is YFSETQ in the germline V gene. This CDR3 is 15 amino acids long. V lost 1 base and J lost 1, with 12 bases in between.

With regard to this clonotype: This may be a read error, as it is one base from a much larger clone. The chain couples TRBV12-3 or TRBV12-4 to TRBJ2-3; D remains ambiguous. The CDR3 spans 15 residues. Deletions cut 5 bases from V and 4 bases from J, with 16 bases between. This CDR3 is CASSPYAYTPDTQYF. DNA of the CDR3: TGTGCCAGCAGTCCGTATGCCTACACTCCAGATACGCAGTATTTT.

The gene calls are TRBV20-1 and TRBJ2-1, with TRBD1 matching 9 bases. The ends lost 1 base at V and 8 bases at J; junction bases unmatched: 6. This CDR3 has 14 amino acids. Germline V gene lookup returns CDR1 DFQATT and CDR2 SNEGSKA (reference sequence). Here the CDR3 reads CSARAGQGSYEQFF. The DNA for the CDR3 is TGCAGTGCTAGAGCGGGACAGGGAAGTTATGAGCAGTTCTTC.

The chain couples TRBV5-1 to TRBJ2-7; TRBD2 aligns across 7 bases. Unmatched junction bases numbered 16, after V lost 4 bases and J lost 0 bases. Per germline, CDR1 SGHRS and CDR2 YFSETQ. The CDR3 contains 18 residues. The CDR3 loop is CASSAAPSTGTTSYEQYF. The CDR3 DNA reads TGCGCCAGCAGCGCTGCGCCCTCCACCGGGACTACCTCCTACGAGCAGTACTTC.

This clonotype occurred many times. This sequence joins TRBV7-8 and TRBJ2-1; the match to TRBD2 covers 9 bases. The V segment lost 1 base and the J segment 4 bases; nucleotides outside the gene matches: 5. Germline V lookup: CDR1 SGHVS, CDR2 FQNEAQ. The CDR3 has 16 amino acids. The CDR3 sequence: CASSLVRAGGYNEQFF. In nucleotides, the CDR3 is TGTGCCAGCAGCTTAGTCCGGGCGGGGGGGTACAATGAGCAGTTCTTC.

V and J are TRBV14 and TRBJ1-4; tentative D call: TRBD1 (5 bases). Trimming took 1 base from V and 5 from J, leaving 11 bases between them. The CDR3 spans 15 residues. Germline CDR1 is SGHDN and CDR2 is FVKESK. The CDR3 DNA reads TGTGCCAGCAGCCAAGCGGGGCGGAAGAATGAAAAACTGTTTTTT. The encoded protein is CASSQAGRKNEKLFF.

This clonotype is a singleton in its sample. The chain joins TRBV29-1 to TRBJ2-7; the D call may be TRBD1 or TRBD2 (6 bases each). Deletions cut 3 bases from V and 5 bases from J, with 20 bases between. Germline-derived CDR1 and CDR2 are SQVTM and ANQGSEA. There are 15 residues in the CDR3. CDR3 sequence: CSVDGGTGSYDEQYF. The CDR3 region has the DNA TGCAGCGTTGACGGGGGCACAGGGTCTTACGACGAGCAGTACTTC.

This clonotype has a count of ten or more. J is TRBJ2-2 and V is TRBV12-3 or TRBV12-4, with D possibly matching TRBD2 (6 bases). The CDR3 has 13 residues. V lost 2 bases and J 7 bases, leaving 8 bases between the germline ends. CDR3 sequence reads: CASSLRGYGELFF. DNA of the CDR3: TGTGCCAGCAGTTTACGGGGGTACGGGGAGCTGTTTTTT.

V gene TRBV6-1 combines with J gene TRBJ1-2, with D tentatively TRBD1 (5 bases). The CDR3 covers 14 residues. The germline V gene has CDR1 MNHNS and CDR2 SASEGT. V lost 3 bases to trimming and J lost 6 bases, with 14 bases between them. Written as DNA, the CDR3 is TGTGCCAGCAGTGAGACAGCTTTAGGGAATGGCTACACCTTC. This translates into CASSETALGNGYTF.

The chain uses TRBV30 and TRBJ2-1; no reliable D call. Germline V gives CDR1 GTSNPN, CDR2 SVGIG (reference sequence). The CDR3 has 15 residues. The V end lost 8 bases, the J end lost 0 bases, and 17 bases lay between the germline ends. CDR3 loop: CAHKKGRLSYNEQFF. The CDR3 DNA is TGTGCCCACAAGAAGGGTCGTCTCTCCTACAATGAGCAGTTCTTC.

This clonotype was detected many times. The rearrangement links TRBV10-3 to TRBJ1-1, with TRBD1 matching 9 bases. V lost 6 bases and J lost 0; bases outside the gene matches: 5. Germline CDR1 ENHRY, CDR2 SYGVKD. This CDR3 region has 15 residues. CDR3 DNA sequence: TGTGCCATCAGGGGGACAGGGAACATGAACACTGAAGCTTTCTTT. Residues: CAIRGTGNMNTEAFF.

This clonotype was observed a few times. The J gene is TRBJ2-1, the V gene TRBV4-2; TRBD1 matches 9 bases. CDR1 and CDR2 from the germline V gene are LGHNA and YNFKEQ. CDR3 length: 16 residues. V lost 1 base, J lost 4 bases, and 5 bases stayed unmatched. Here the CDR3 DNA reads TGTGCCAGCAGCCAAGCACACGGGACAGGGTACAATGAGCAGTTCTTC. As protein: CASSQAHGTGYNEQFF.

This clonotype was seen many times. This chain joins TRBV20-1 and TRBJ1-1, with D unclear. V was pared by 6 bases and J by 1 base, with 9 bases between. CDR3 length equals 12 residues. Germline V gene sequence: CDR1 DFQATT, CDR2 SNEGSKA (reference sequence). CDR3 bases: TGCAGTGCCCTCCGGGGGAACACTGAAGCTTTCTTT. Its translation: CSALRGNTEAFF.

This clonotype was recorded many times. The V gene is TRBV10-3, the J gene TRBJ2-7, with D unclear. Germline V lookup: CDR1 ENHRY, CDR2 SYGVKD. This CDR3 spans 14 amino acids. V lost 7 bases to trimming and J lost 2 bases, with 15 bases between them. DNA of the CDR3: TGTGCCATCAAACCCGACCGTACCCCCTACGAGCAGTACTTC. It specifies CAIKPDRTPYEQYF.

This clonotype occurred many times. V and J are TRBV20-1 and TRBJ2-3; TRBD2 aligns across 11 bases. V gave up 4 bases and J gave up 4 bases; unmatched junction bases: 7. In germline, CDR1 is DFQATT, CDR2 SNEGSKA (reference sequence). There are 15 residues in the CDR3. CDR3 loop: CSANVAGGSADTQYF. Written as DNA, the CDR3 is TGCAGTGCTAATGTAGCGGGGGGGAGTGCAGATACGCAGTATTTT.

This clonotype was observed at least ten times. The chain links TRBV20-1 to TRBJ2-3, with D perhaps TRBD1 (5 bases). The CDR3 contains 17 residues. Germline V CDR1 and CDR2: DFQATT, SNEGSKA (reference sequence). V shed 3 bases and J shed 1 base, with 20 bases lying between them. CDR3 region: CSARVSEVQGGTDTQYF. CDR3 nucleotide sequence: TGCAGTGCTAGGGTTTCTGAGGTCCAGGGTGGCACAGATACGCAGTATTTT.

This clonotype was seen at least ten times. The V gene is TRBV3-1, the J gene TRBJ2-3, with TRBD2 matching over 13 bases. With V trimmed by 3 bases and J by 1 base, 4 bases remained unmatched. Germline V lookup: CDR1 LGHDT, CDR2 YNNKEL (reference sequence). The CDR3 is made up of 17 amino acids. This CDR3 reads CASSHRTSGSGTDTQYF. CDR3 DNA: TGTGCCAGCAGCCACAGGACTAGCGGGAGTGGCACAGATACGCAGTATTTT.

The J gene is TRBJ2-1, the V gene TRBV20-1, with 9 nucleotides matching TRBD1. Germline CDR1 and CDR2: DFQATT and SNEGSKA (reference sequence). Trimming at V came to 4 bases and at J to 1 base, leaving 2 bases not matched to a gene. The CDR3 sequence is 14 residues long. CDR3 residues: CSATGQGSYNEQFF. CDR3 sequence (DNA): TGCAGTGCTACAGGACAGGGGTCCTACAATGAGCAGTTCTTC.

This clonotype was seen repeatedly, ten times or more. V gene TRBV20-1 combines with J gene TRBJ1-2; 8 bases align to TRBD1. V gave up 6 bases and J gave up 4 bases; unmatched junction bases: 16. This CDR3 is built from 16 residues. Looked up from germline, CDR1 is DFQATT and CDR2 is SNEGSKA (reference sequence). For the CDR3, the DNA is TGCAGTGCCACCCTCAGGGGGCGGGAGCGGGCCTATGGCTACACCTTC. It translates to CSATLRGRERAYGYTF.

This clonotype was recorded many times. The chain carries TRBV24-1 and TRBJ2-2; 12 bases line up with TRBD2. Germline CDR1 reads KGHDR; CDR2 reads SFDVKD. Unmatched junction bases numbered 4, after V lost 6 bases and J lost 0 bases. The CDR3 has 17 amino acids. The CDR3 DNA reads TGTGCCACCAGTACTAGCGGGGGGAACGCGAACACCGGGGAGCTGTTTTTT. Protein: CATSTSGGNANTGELFF.

This clonotype was counted ten times or more. The chain uses TRBV29-1 and TRBJ2-5; no firm D call. Germline values: CDR1 SQVTM, CDR2 ANQGSEA. Trimming removed 4 bases at V and 2 bases at J, with 11 bases between. This CDR3 is 13 amino acids long. Here the CDR3 DNA reads TGCAGCGTTGCCGTGCGGATACAAGAGACCCAGTACTTC. As protein: CSVAVRIQETQYF.

The gene calls are TRBV7-6 and TRBJ2-5, with 7 bases aligning to TRBD2. This CDR3 spans 14 amino acids. Trimming took 6 bases from V and 1 from J; bases not matched to a gene: 5. From germline, CDR1 is SGHVS and CDR2 FNYEAQ. CDR3 loop: CASRRGGPQETQYF. The CDR3 bases are TGTGCCAGCAGACGCGGGGGACCCCAAGAGACCCAGTACTTC.

This clonotype was detected only a few times. This chain joins TRBV24-1 and TRBJ2-2; 8 bases are shared with TRBD2. CDR1 and CDR2 (germline): KGHDR, SFDVKD. The CDR3 is 20 residues long. Germline trimming cut 4 bases from V and 0 bases from J; bases unmatched to any gene: 15. The CDR3: CATSEAERGSGISNTGELFF. CDR3 nucleotides: TGTGCCACCAGTGAGGCGGAGCGGGGTAGCGGGATTTCGAACACCGGGGAGCTGTTTTTT.

This clonotype was picked up many times. The CDR3 coding sequence is TGCAGTGCTAACAACCCTAGCGGGAACGCAGATACGCAGTATTTT. This encodes CSANNPSGNADTQYF. The chain employs TRBV20-1 and TRBJ2-3, with 9 bases fitting TRBD2. Germline CDR1 is DFQATT and CDR2 is SNEGSKA (reference sequence). The CDR3 is 15 residues long. The V segment lost 4 bases and the J segment 4 bases; nucleotides outside the gene matches: 9.